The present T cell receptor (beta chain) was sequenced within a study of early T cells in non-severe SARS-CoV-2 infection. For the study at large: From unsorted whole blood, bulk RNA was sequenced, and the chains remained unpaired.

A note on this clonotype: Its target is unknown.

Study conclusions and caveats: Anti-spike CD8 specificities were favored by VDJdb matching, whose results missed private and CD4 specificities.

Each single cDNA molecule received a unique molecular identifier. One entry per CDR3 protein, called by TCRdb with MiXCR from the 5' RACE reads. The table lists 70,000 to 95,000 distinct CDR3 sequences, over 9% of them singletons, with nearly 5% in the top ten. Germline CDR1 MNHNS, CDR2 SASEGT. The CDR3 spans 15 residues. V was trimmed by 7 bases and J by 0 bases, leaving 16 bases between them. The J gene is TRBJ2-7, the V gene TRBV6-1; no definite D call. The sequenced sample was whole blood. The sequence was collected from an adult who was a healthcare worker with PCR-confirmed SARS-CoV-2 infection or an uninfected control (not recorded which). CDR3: CASTPRAASSYEQYF. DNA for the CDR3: TGTGCCAGCACCCCCCGCGCGGCCAGCTCCTACGAGCAGTACTTC.